Below, 17 T cell receptor beta chains from the same sample are listed, as sequenced in a study of blood T cell repertoires in COVID-19. Repertoires were generated with immunoSEQ multiplex PCR, while TCRdb's copy carries only in-frame clones and drops some. In the table there are about 150,000 clones, more than 75% of which are singletons. The specimen sequenced was peripheral blood. The receptors here all came from a man aged 55 to 70 with active or convalescent COVID-19.

The V call is TRBV7-8, the J call TRBJ1-6, with 7 bases identical to TRBD1. V trimming: 5 bases; J trimming: 5 bases; junction bases outside the gene matches: 6. The CDR3 spans 15 residues. The V gene's germline CDR1 is SGHVS and CDR2 FQNEAQ. CDR3 nucleotides: TGTGCCAGCAGCGCCCGGGACAGAGATAATTCACCCCTCCACTTT. Encoded protein: CASSARDRDNSPLHF.

This clone was counted ten times or more. This chain joins TRBV2 and TRBJ2-7; 10 bases map to TRBD1. J lost 5 bases, V lost 7 bases, and 14 bases had no gene match. Germline lookup yields CDR1 SNHLY and CDR2 FYNNEI. The CDR3 extends over 16 amino acids. CDR3 sequence: CASIPRGWDRGHEQYF. The CDR3 nucleotides are TGTGCCAGCATCCCCCGAGGGTGGGACAGGGGTCACGAGCAGTACTTC.

The chain couples TRBV19 to TRBJ2-7; D gene ambiguous. CDR1 is LNHDA and CDR2 is SQIVND in the germline V gene (reference sequence). V was shortened by 4 bases and J by 0 bases, with 7 bases between the two germline ends. CDR3 length: 13 residues. CDR3 nucleotide sequence: TGTGCCAGTAGTAGAGGCAGCTCCTACGAGCAGTACTTC. Translation gives CASSRGSSYEQYF.

The J gene is TRBJ2-7, the V gene TRBV27; TRBD2 aligns across 10 bases. This CDR3 region has 13 residues. With V trimmed by 8 bases and J by 5 bases, 6 bases remained unmatched. Germline V gene sequence: CDR1 MNHEY, CDR2 SMNVEV (reference sequence). DNA for the CDR3: TGTGCCAGCTTTGGGCTAGCGGGAGACGAGCAGTACTTC. Translated: CASFGLAGDEQYF.

This clone was seen a few times. The chain combines TRBV2 with TRBJ2-5, with D possibly TRBD2 on 6 matching bases. The CDR3 length is 13 residues. Between the trimmed V and J ends, which lost 5 bases and 5 bases, there was a span of 12 bases. The V gene's germline CDR1 is SNHLY and CDR2 FYNNEI. As DNA, the CDR3 is TGTGCCAGCAGTCTCGAGGCGGGGGAGACCCAGTACTTC. Protein product: CASSLEAGETQYF.

V and J are TRBV6-5 and TRBJ2-1; TRBD1 aligns across 9 bases. CDR3 length: 14 residues. Unmatched junction bases numbered 3, after V lost 6 bases and J lost 3 bases. Germline V gene data show CDR1 as MNHEY and CDR2 as SVGAGI. CDR3 region: CASRRTGDYNEQFF. CDR3 nucleotide sequence: TGTGCCAGCAGGAGGACAGGGGACTACAATGAGCAGTTCTTC.

This chain joins TRBV5-6 and TRBJ2-7; D is possibly TRBD1 (6 bases). The V end lost 6 bases, the J end lost 2 bases, and 21 bases lay between the germline ends. CDR3 length: 16 residues. Germline-derived CDR1 and CDR2 are SGHDT and YYEEEE. The CDR3 nucleotides are TGTGCCAGCATCCTAAATGGGCGACAGGATACCTACGAGCAGTACTTC. This translates into CASILNGRQDTYEQYF.

This chain joins TRBV19 and TRBJ2-7; no clear D. The CDR3 contains 14 residues. From germline, CDR1 is LNHDA and CDR2 SQIVND (reference sequence). V was pared by 0 bases and J by 3 bases, with 9 bases between. This chain's CDR3 is CASSIENRHYEQYF. Here the CDR3 DNA reads TGTGCCAGTAGTATAGAAAACAGACACTACGAGCAGTACTTC.

The chain recombines TRBV28 with TRBJ1-2, with TRBD1 matching over 7 bases. The CDR3 runs to 13 residues. In germline, CDR1 is MDHEN, CDR2 SYDVKM. V lost 11 bases, J lost 0 bases, and 6 bases stayed unmatched. The CDR3, as DNA: TGTGCCGTTCCGGGACAGACTAACTATGGCTACACCTTC. Protein product: CAVPGQTNYGYTF.

This clone was seen a few times. V gene TRBV29-1 combines with J gene TRBJ1-1, with a tentative D call TRBD1 (5 bases). CDR1 and CDR2 (germline): SQVTM, ANQGSEA. Trimming pared 5 bases from V and 5 bases from J, leaving 24 bases between. The CDR3 has 16 amino acids. The DNA for the CDR3 is TGCAGCGTTCAGGGCAGTGGCCGAAGGGCGGATACTGAAGCTTTCTTT. It translates to CSVQGSGRRADTEAFF.

The chain carries TRBV7-9 and TRBJ2-2, with a weak D call TRBD1 (6 bases). CDR1 is SEHNR, CDR2 FQNEAQ, per germline (reference sequence). This CDR3 spans 16 amino acids. Deletions cut 5 bases from V and 3 bases from J, with 16 bases between. The CDR3 DNA follows: TGTGCCAGCAGCCACTACAGGGACCAGGACACCGGGGAGCTGTTTTTT. Translation gives CASSHYRDQDTGELFF.

This clone was observed a few times. This chain joins TRBV27 and TRBJ1-5, with 9 bases fitting TRBD1. CDR3 length: 14 amino acids. Germline loops: CDR1 MNHEY, CDR2 SMNVEV (reference sequence). V was pared by 6 bases and J by 6 bases, with 6 bases of the junction left unmatched. The DNA for the CDR3 is TGTGCCAGCAGACTACAGGGGGCGGGTCAGCCCCAGCATTTT. As protein: CASRLQGAGQPQHF.

This clone appeared a few times. V usage is TRBV6-2 or TRBV6-3 and J usage is TRBJ1-2; D gene ambiguous. Germline V gives CDR1 MNHEY, CDR2 SVGEGT. V lost 3 bases and J lost 3, with 14 bases in between. This CDR3 has 15 amino acids. The chain's CDR3 is CASSYWAPPDYGYTF. The CDR3 DNA is TGTGCCAGCAGTTATTGGGCGCCCCCCGACTATGGCTACACCTTC.

The genes are TRBV5-4 and TRBJ2-3; 16 nucleotides agree with TRBD2. Germline CDR1 is SGHNT and CDR2 is YYREEE (reference sequence). V lost 0 bases and J lost 5; bases outside the gene matches: 6. The CDR3 consists of 18 residues. The CDR3 DNA sequence: TGTGCCAGCAGCTTGGGGGGACTAGCGGGAGGGCCTGGAGATACGCAGTATTTT. Its translation is CASSLGGLAGGPGDTQYF.

The rearrangement uses TRBV19 and TRBJ1-6; D gene unclear. The CDR3 is made up of 13 amino acids. Trimming removed 5 bases from V and 12 bases from J, with 14 bases in between. CDR1 and CDR2 from the germline V gene are LNHDA and SQIVND (reference sequence). CDR3: CASSAQNGGPLHF. The CDR3, as DNA: TGTGCCAGTAGTGCGCAAAACGGAGGACCCCTCCACTTT.

This chain links TRBV12-5 with TRBJ2-1; 8 bases fit TRBD1. Looked up from germline, CDR1 is LGHNT and CDR2 is FRNRAP. This CDR3 has 15 amino acids. Trimming cost V 1 base and J 5 bases; bases outside gene matches: 4. The DNA for the CDR3 is TGTGCTAGTGGTTTGGGACAGGGGCGAAACAATGAGCAGTTCTTC. Amino acid sequence: CASGLGQGRNNEQFF.

The J gene is TRBJ1-1, the V gene TRBV7-2; TRBD1 is a possible D gene (6 bases). CDR1 SGHTA and CDR2 FQGNSA come from the germline V gene. The CDR3 runs to 16 residues. V lost 5 bases to trimming and J lost 6 bases, with 22 bases between them. CDR3 DNA: TGTGCCAGCAGCCCAAACAGCGGGGGCAGTTTCGCTGAAGCTTTCTTT. Its translation: CASSPNSGGSFAEAFF.